This TCR beta chain was obtained from a study of blood T cell repertoires in COVID-19. Study-wide background: COVID-19 samples, acute and convalescent, were from the United States, Italy and Spain.

The table came from immunoSEQ multiplex PCR; TCRdb's copy has only in-frame clones and leaves some out. The sample records roughly 23,000 clones, 90% being singletons. This clone turned up a few times. The CDR3 has 15 amino acids. Between the trimmed V and J ends, which lost 0 bases and 3 bases, there was a span of 8 bases. CDR1 is MGHRA and CDR2 is YSYEKL in the germline V gene. The clonotype originates from a man between 65 and 85 years old with acute or convalescent COVID-19. The rearrangement uses TRBV4-1 and TRBJ1-4; possible D gene TRBD1, 6 bases. Material: peripheral blood. The CDR3 coding sequence is TGCGCCAGCAGCCAAGAATGGACAGCTAATGAAAAACTGTTTTTT. This codes for CASSQEWTANEKLFF.